This T cell receptor (beta chain) was sequenced for a study of long-term antiretroviral therapy in people with HIV. This CDR3 spans 16 amino acids. With 4 bases clipped from V and 5 bases from J, the junction kept 12 bases outside the gene matches. Germline values: CDR1 SGHRS, CDR2 YFSETQ. It was in the United States that all participants with HIV were treated. As to this clone: Its antigen is unidentified.

Study-wide results and limits: Post-ART diversity increased but stayed below transplant donor controls.

Version v3.0 of the immunoSEQ assay ran at survey level. Here immunoSEQ multiplex PCR was the method, and the copy in TCRdb shows in-frame clones only, minus some. The sample shows tens of thousands of clones, about nine tenths of them seen only once. Sequenced material: unsorted PBMCs, taken 3.2 years before starting antiretroviral therapy. The V call is TRBV5-1, the J call TRBJ2-5; 9 bases are shared with TRBD1. This receptor was taken from a man aged 45-60 years with HIV. The DNA of the CDR3 is TGCGCCAGCAGCCCTTATGGACAGGGGCGACATGAGACCCAGTACTTC. Translation gives CASSPYGQGRHETQYF.